The text below deals with one T cell receptor beta chain. V lost 10 bases, J lost 7 bases, and 14 bases lay in between. The germline gives CDR1 ENHRY, CDR2 SYGVKD. There are 12 residues in the CDR3. The data were taken from a study of cytomegalovirus exposure and HLA in healthy donors. Sequencing was performed with immunoSEQ multiplex PCR; in TCRdb, only in-frame clones are kept and a portion is missing. The sample lists under 250,000 clones, just over 90% seen once, with 0.8% to 1.2% in the top ten. Sequencing was done on a sample of PBMCs. The V and J genes are TRBV10-3 and TRBJ2-1, with TRBD1 as a possible D gene (6 bases). The receptor's source is a woman younger than 35 in good health and CMV-seronegative. The CDR3 coding sequence is TGTGCCACCGGAGCAGGGGTGAATGAGCAGTTCTTC. It translates to CATGAGVNEQFF.